This T cell receptor (beta chain) stems from a study of cytomegalovirus exposure and HLA in healthy donors. The PCR made use of 60 Vbeta and 13 Jbeta primers. The repertoire was sequenced with immunoSEQ multiplex PCR; TCRdb's copy has only in-frame clones and lacks some. Of around 150,000 clones in the sample, about 80% were seen once. Notes on the study in general: Through in vitro validation, a few CMV-associated chains were shown to be specific for CMV antigens. Across donors, sequencing depth was assumed by presence/absence analyses to be roughly uniform.

The CDR3 is 14 amino acids. The V end was cut by 6 bases, the J end by 3 bases, with 14 bases between. Germline V gives CDR1 SNHLY, CDR2 FYNNEI. This clone was observed a few times. Its cognate antigen is unknown. The origin of this receptor is a young man in good health and CMV-seropositive. What was sequenced was PBMCs. The chain employs TRBV2 and TRBJ1-1; tentatively, D is TRBD1 (5 bases). The CDR3 sequence is CASSDLGRDTEAFF. The CDR3 DNA is TGTGCCAGCAGCGACCTGGGCAGGGACACTGAAGCTTTCTTT.